This TCR beta chain was recovered during a study of T-cell memory formation after mild COVID-19. Study findings and constraints: Mostly located in CM and EM were contracting CD4+ clones, with contracting CD8+ clones located in EMRA.

Trimming shortened V by 7 bases and J by 6 bases, and 19 bases separated the two germline ends. The germline V gene has CDR1 SGHAT and CDR2 FQNNGV. This CDR3 contains 14 residues. This clonotype was seen a few times. As yet, its antigen is unknown. TCRdb re-called the 5' RACE reads through MiXCR, storing one row per CDR3 protein. The repertoire includes about 430,000 distinct CDR3 sequences, roughly 18% of them detected once, and around a fifth sits in the top ten. This clonotype originated in a man aged 18 to 30 who had mild COVID-19 (a few samples of this study predate the infection). Cell type and time point are not known. The sequenced material came from PBMCs or a T cell subset sorted from them (not recorded which). V gene TRBV11-2 combines with J gene TRBJ2-7; D ambiguous. The CDR3 region has the DNA TGTGCCAGCAACTCGGAAGGGTGGAACCCCGAGCAGTACTTC. Its translation is CASNSEGWNPEQYF.